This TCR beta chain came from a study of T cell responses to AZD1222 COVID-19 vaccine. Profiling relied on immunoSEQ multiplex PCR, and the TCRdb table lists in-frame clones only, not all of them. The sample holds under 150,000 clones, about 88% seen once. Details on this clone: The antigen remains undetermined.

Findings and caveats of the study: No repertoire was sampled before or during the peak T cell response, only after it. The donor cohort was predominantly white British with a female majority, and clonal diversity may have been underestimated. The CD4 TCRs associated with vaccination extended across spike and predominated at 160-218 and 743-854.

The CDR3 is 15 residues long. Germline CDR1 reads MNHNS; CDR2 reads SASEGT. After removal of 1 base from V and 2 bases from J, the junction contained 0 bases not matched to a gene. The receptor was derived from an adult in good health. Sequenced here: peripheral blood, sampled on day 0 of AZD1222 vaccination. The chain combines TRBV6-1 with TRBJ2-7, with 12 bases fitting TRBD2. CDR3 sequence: CASSEGLAGAYEQYF. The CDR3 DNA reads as TGTGCCAGCAGTGAAGGACTAGCGGGGGCCTACGAGCAGTACTTC.